A selection of T cell receptor beta chains follows, all from one sample in a study of molecular identifiers for immune sequencing clone quantification. Using its own MiXCR run on the PCR reads, TCRdb lists one record per CDR3 protein. This table holds roughly 320,000 distinct CDR3 sequences, about 23% found once. Sequencing was carried out using naive CD8+ T cells from blood, with Jurkat cell RNA spiked in. These receptors all stem from a human donor in good health. Some libraries in this study had Jurkat cell RNA spiked in. The CDR3 runs from the conserved cysteine through the conserved F or W. A D gene is named only where the DNA matches it firmly. Expanded clones get a size class; other rows say once, few or many, or leave the size out.

TGCGCCAGCAGCCAAGATTTGACTAACGACCGAGAGACCCAGTACTTC | CASSQDLTNDRETQYF | 16 | NA | TRBJ2-5 | TRBV4-3 | NA
TGTGCCAGCAGCCAACGGACACCCCATGAAAAACTGTTTTTT | CASSQRTPHEKLFF | 14 | NA | TRBJ1-4 | TRBV13 | many
TGTGCCAGCAGTTTATTGGACCCCCAGGGACAAGAGACCCAGTACTTC | CASSLLDPQGQETQYF | 16 | NA | TRBJ2-5 | TRBV27 | many
TGTGCCAGCAGCCAATTAGGTAGCGGGATCTCCTACGAGCAGTACTTC | CASSQLGSGISYEQYF | 16 | TRBD2 | TRBJ2-7 | TRBV14 | NA
TGCGCCAGCAGCCAACAGGGGTTGTATTCACCCCTCCACTTT | CASSQQGLYSPLHF | 14 | NA | TRBJ1-6 | TRBV4-3 | NA
TGTGCCAGCAGTTTATCGTCGACTAGCCGTGAGACCCAGTACTTC | CASSLSSTSRETQYF | 15 | TRBD2 | TRBJ2-5 | TRBV27 | few
TGTGCCACCAGACGGGACGCTTACTCTGGGGCCAACGTCCTGACTTTC | CATRRDAYSGANVLTF | 16 | NA | TRBJ2-6 | TRBV6-6 | many
TGTGCCAGCAGTTGGGGTAATAGCAATCAGCCCCAGCATTTT | CASSWGNSNQPQHF | 14 | NA | TRBJ1-5 | TRBV6-2/TRBV6-3 | NA
TGCGCCAGCAGCCAAGAATTAGCGGGAGTGAGGGATACGCAGTATTTT | CASSQELAGVRDTQYF | 16 | TRBD2 | TRBJ2-3 | TRBV4-3 | NA
TGTGCCAGCAGTTACTCGACCCCCAGGGGCCTTTCCTACGAGCAGTACTTC | CASSYSTPRGLSYEQYF | 17 | NA | TRBJ2-7 | TRBV6-5 | NA
TGTGCCAGCAGCGAAAACTCCTACGAGCAGTACTTC | CASSENSYEQYF | 12 | NA | TRBJ2-7 | TRBV7-9 | NA
TGTGCCAGCAGTATAAACTTCCGCACTGAAGCTTTCTTT | CASSINFRTEAFF | 13 | NA | TRBJ1-1 | TRBV27 | few
TGTGCCAGCAGGCCTATGGACTATGGCTACACCTTC | CASRPMDYGYTF | 12 | NA | TRBJ1-2 | TRBV12-3/TRBV12-4 | many
TGTGCCAGCAGTATAGCGGGGCCCTACGAGCAGTACTTC | CASSIAGPYEQYF | 13 | TRBD2 | TRBJ2-7 | TRBV27 | few
TGTGCCAGCCAGGGACTAGCGGAGTACGAGCAGTACTTC | CASQGLAEYEQYF | 13 | TRBD2 | TRBJ2-7 | TRBV2 | many
TGTGCCAGCAGTTCAGACAGGGACTCCTATAATTCACCCCTCCACTTT | CASSSDRDSYNSPLHF | 16 | TRBD1 | TRBJ1-6 | TRBV27 | few
TGTGCCCCGACCGCTAGGCCCCAGGGAGACGAGCAGTACTTC | CAPTARPQGDEQYF | 14 | NA | TRBJ2-7 | TRBV10-3 | NA
TGCAGCGTTGAAGGCAGTGTTGGGACTAGCGGGACCTCTAGCACAGATACGCAGTATTTT | CSVEGSVGTSGTSSTDTQYF | 20 | TRBD2 | TRBJ2-3 | TRBV29-1 | many
TGTGCCAGCAGCCACCCCAGATCTAGATACAATGAGCAGTTCTTC | CASSHPRSRYNEQFF | 15 | NA | TRBJ2-1 | TRBV27 | NA
TGCGCCAGCAGCCGGGGTACTGAAGCTTTCTTT | CASSRGTEAFF | 11 | NA | TRBJ1-1 | TRBV4-1 | many
TGTGCCAGCAGTTCGAGGGTCAGCTTCAATCAGCCCCAGCATTTT | CASSSRVSFNQPQHF | 15 | NA | TRBJ1-5 | TRBV12-3/TRBV12-4 | few
TGCGCCAGCAGCCAAGCCAGGGGGCCGAGCTCCTACGAGCAGTACTTC | CASSQARGPSSYEQYF | 16 | TRBD1 | TRBJ2-7 | TRBV4-3 | few